The 19 T cell receptor beta chains given below trace back to one sample, sequenced in a study of regulatory T cells in long-lasting Graves disease. Regarding time point: newly diagnosed GD, antithyroid drugs for less than 3 months. Making the TCR library involved RNA that had been extracted from PBMCs. Building the TCR beta libraries relied on iRepertoire HTBI primers, and CDR3 regions underwent Arm-PCR. Each CDR3 protein gets one entry after TCRdb re-called the multiplex PCR reads with MiXCR. This table has around 250,000 distinct CDR3 sequences, around 20% appearing once. Sequences were derived from peripheral blood mononuclear cells (PBMCs), sampled at new diagnosis, from a patient treated with antithyroid drugs. These receptors were collected from a female donor with Graves disease.

This clonotype was counted ten times or more. The chain couples TRBV18 to TRBJ1-5; D remains ambiguous. V was trimmed by 4 bases and J by 0 bases, leaving 10 bases between them. The CDR3 runs to 15 residues. Germline loops: CDR1 KGHSH, CDR2 LQKENI. The CDR3 is CASSQGFDSNQPQHF. CDR3 DNA sequence: TGTGCCAGCTCACAGGGTTTCGATAGCAATCAGCCCCAGCATTTT.

This clonotype was recorded at least ten times. The CDR3 spells CASSLLSSFDEQFF. DNA for the CDR3: TGTGCCAGCAGCTTACTTTCTAGCTTCGATGAGCAGTTCTTC. The V gene is TRBV7-2, the J gene TRBJ2-1; D might be TRBD2 (5 bases). Trimming stripped 2 bases from V and 8 bases from J, with 13 bases between. Germline CDR1 and CDR2: SGHTA and FQGNSA. The CDR3 covers 14 residues.

There are a few counts of this clonotype. J is TRBJ2-5 and V is TRBV20-1; 9 bases line up with TRBD1. Germline CDR1 and CDR2: DFQATT and SNEGSKA (reference sequence). The V and J ends lost 4 bases and 5 bases, in that order; junction bases with no gene match: 17. The CDR3 has 17 residues. CDR3 loop: CSANTNGQGNRLETQYF. DNA for the CDR3: TGCAGTGCTAATACTAATGGACAGGGGAATCGGTTGGAGACCCAGTACTTC.

A few counts support this clonotype. V usage is TRBV20-1 and J usage is TRBJ2-7; TRBD1 matches at 10 bases. Per germline, CDR1 DFQATT and CDR2 SNEGSKA (reference sequence). The CDR3 loop spans 17 amino acids. Unmatched junction bases numbered 13, after V lost 3 bases and J lost 2 bases. CDR3 sequence: CSASPPPGQGDPYEQYF. The CDR3 DNA reads TGCAGTGCTAGCCCTCCTCCTGGACAGGGGGATCCCTACGAGCAGTACTTC.

This clonotype was found many times. The chain carries TRBV7-2 and TRBJ2-2, with 7 bases lining up with TRBD2. This CDR3 contains 14 residues. Trimming took 3 bases from V and 7 from J; bases not matched to a gene: 5. Germline-derived CDR1 and CDR2 are SGHTA and FQGNSA. The CDR3 protein is CASSFRREGGELFF. In nucleotides, the CDR3 is TGTGCCAGCAGCTTTCGCAGGGAGGGCGGGGAGCTGTTTTTT.

This clonotype was observed many times. V and J are TRBV10-3 and TRBJ1-2; D not certain. Trimming pared 1 base from V and 7 bases from J, leaving 13 bases between. There are 14 residues in the CDR3. Germline-derived CDR1 and CDR2 are ENHRY and SYGVKD. This CDR3 reads CAISEFGVGSGYTF. The CDR3 DNA is TGTGCCATCAGTGAGTTTGGTGTAGGTAGTGGCTACACCTTC.

The chain's CDR3 is CASSLGKRIYNEKLFF. CDR3 in DNA: TGCGCCAGCAGCCTAGGAAAAAGGATATATAATGAAAAACTGTTTTTT. The V call is TRBV4-1, the J call TRBJ1-4; D is ambiguous. The V gene's germline CDR1 is MGHRA and CDR2 YSYEKL. This CDR3 is 16 amino acids long. V was pared by 4 bases and J by 4 bases, with 16 bases between.

This clonotype was detected many times. The J gene is TRBJ1-6, the V gene TRBV25-1; no definite D call. V was cut by 2 bases and J by 14 bases, with 13 bases left in between. Germline loops: CDR1 MGHDK, CDR2 SYGVNS. The CDR3 has 13 residues. The CDR3 DNA reads as TGTGCCAGCAGTGAACGTTTGATGGGTGCCCTCCACTTT. This sequence encodes CASSERLMGALHF.

This clonotype was seen a few times. The chain joins TRBV7-9 to TRBJ2-3; no firm D call. V gave up 3 bases and J gave up 5 bases, with 9 bases separating them. The CDR3 has 13 residues. From germline, CDR1 is SEHNR and CDR2 FQNEAQ (reference sequence). The CDR3 DNA follows: TGTGCCAGCAGCTTTTTGCAGCGAGATACGCAGTATTTT. Translating it yields CASSFLQRDTQYF. Combining the CDR3 with reference TRBV7-9 and TRBJ2-3 gives the whole variable domain DTGVSQNPRHKITKRGQNVTFRCDPISEHNRLYWYRQTLGQGPEFLTYFQNEAQLEKSRLLSDRFSAERPKGSFSTLEIQRTEQGDSAMYLCASSFLQRDTQYFGPGTRLTVL.

This chain links TRBV5-1 with TRBJ1-6, with no clear D. V gave up 4 bases and J gave up 6 bases, with 14 bases separating them. The CDR3 length is 15 residues. CDR1 SGHRS and CDR2 YFSETQ come from the germline V gene. DNA for the CDR3: TGCGCCAGCAGCCCTCGGGAGGGTGGTAATTCACCCCTCCACTTT. Translation: CASSPREGGNSPLHF.

This clonotype was counted a few times. The chain links TRBV7-2 to TRBJ1-2; TRBD1 aligns across 8 bases. The V gene's germline CDR1 is SGHTA and CDR2 FQGNSA. J lost 8 bases, V lost 5 bases, and 7 bases had no gene match. The CDR3 extends over 13 amino acids. This chain's CDR3 is CASSRDRLEGYTF. CDR3 DNA sequence: TGTGCCAGCAGCCGGGACAGGTTGGAGGGCTACACCTTC.

This clonotype was counted many times. The chain's CDR3 is CASSLGGILHF. The CDR3 DNA reads as TGTGCCAGCAGCTTAGGGGGGATCCTCCACTTT. The chain couples TRBV13 to TRBJ1-6; the D is unclear. CDR1 PRHDT and CDR2 FYEKMQ come from the germline V gene (reference sequence). V was shortened by 0 bases and J by 15 bases, with 6 bases between the two germline ends. This CDR3 has 11 residues.

This clonotype appeared once. A far larger clone is one base from this, pointing to a likely read error. The chain joins TRBV30 to TRBJ2-3; 7 bases align to TRBD2. Gene TRBJ2-5 matches the end of the DNA better, so the J call may be wrong. This CDR3 is built from 14 residues. Germline-derived CDR1 and CDR2 are GTSNPN and SVGIG (reference sequence). CDR3: CAWSLTGGREAQYF. The CDR3 DNA reads TGTGCCTGGAGTCTCACAGGAGGGAGGGAGGCCCAGTACTTC.

Turning to this clonotype: An end of the junction does not agree with germline; a read error may underlie this. The V and J genes are TRBV24-1 and TRBJ2-1; D might be TRBD1 (5 bases). The CDR3 contains 17 residues. Germline lookup yields CDR1 KGHDR and CDR2 SFDVKD. Here the CDR3 reads CSTSDSDPTVLYNEQFF. The CDR3 bases are TGTTCCACCAGTGACTCCGATCCGACAGTCCTCTACAATGAGCAGTTCTTC.

This clonotype was recorded many times. V usage is TRBV11-2 and J usage is TRBJ2-5; D gene uncertain. V was pared by 1 base and J by 2 bases, with 5 bases between. The CDR3 runs to 13 residues. Germline V lookup: CDR1 SGHAT, CDR2 FQNNGV. CDR3 sequence (DNA): TGTGCCAGCAGCTTAGCTTTGCAAGAGACCCAGTACTTC. This translates into CASSLALQETQYF.

As concerns this clonotype: The CDR3 end shows no conserved phenylalanine or tryptophan, and so a read error is likely. The V gene is TRBV6-9, the J gene TRBJ2-2, with 7 bases lining up with TRBD2. Trimming at V came to 4 bases and at J to 6 bases, leaving 23 bases not matched to a gene. The CDR3 is 20 amino acids. From germline, CDR1 is MNHGY and CDR2 SVAAGI. The DNA of the CDR3 is TGTGCCAGCAGTTCCCGGGGACTGGCGGGAGCAGAAGTTGTTGCCGGGGAGCTGTTTTCT. This translates into CASSSRGLAGAEVVAGELFS.

This clonotype has a count of ten or more. The CDR3 loop reads CSARTGTAQETQYF. The CDR3 DNA is TGCAGTGCTAGGACCGGGACAGCCCAAGAGACCCAGTACTTC. The V and J genes are TRBV20-1 and TRBJ2-5; 7 nucleotides match TRBD1. Per germline, CDR1 DFQATT and CDR2 SNEGSKA (reference sequence). Trimming at V came to 3 bases and at J to 1 base, leaving 5 bases not matched to a gene. The length of the CDR3 is 14 residues.

This clonotype was detected many times. The chain is built from TRBV27 and TRBJ1-4, with 10 bases lining up with TRBD1. The CDR3 runs to 16 residues. Germline trimming cut 8 bases from V and 8 bases from J; bases unmatched to any gene: 14. Germline V gives CDR1 MNHEY, CDR2 SMNVEV (reference sequence). CDR3 DNA: TGTGCCAGCGGCCCCCTCCAGACAGGGGGCGTCGAAAAACTGTTTTTT. Translation: CASGPLQTGGVEKLFF.

There are many counts of this clonotype. The chain uses TRBV19 and TRBJ2-7, with 8 positions matching TRBD1. Germline V gives CDR1 LNHDA, CDR2 SQIVND (reference sequence). This CDR3 is built from 14 residues. V lost 6 bases to trimming and J lost 3 bases; unmatched junction nucleotides: 7. The CDR3 DNA follows: TGTGCCAGTAGAACACCCGGACAGGGCTACGAGCAGTACTTC. This gives the protein CASRTPGQGYEQYF.